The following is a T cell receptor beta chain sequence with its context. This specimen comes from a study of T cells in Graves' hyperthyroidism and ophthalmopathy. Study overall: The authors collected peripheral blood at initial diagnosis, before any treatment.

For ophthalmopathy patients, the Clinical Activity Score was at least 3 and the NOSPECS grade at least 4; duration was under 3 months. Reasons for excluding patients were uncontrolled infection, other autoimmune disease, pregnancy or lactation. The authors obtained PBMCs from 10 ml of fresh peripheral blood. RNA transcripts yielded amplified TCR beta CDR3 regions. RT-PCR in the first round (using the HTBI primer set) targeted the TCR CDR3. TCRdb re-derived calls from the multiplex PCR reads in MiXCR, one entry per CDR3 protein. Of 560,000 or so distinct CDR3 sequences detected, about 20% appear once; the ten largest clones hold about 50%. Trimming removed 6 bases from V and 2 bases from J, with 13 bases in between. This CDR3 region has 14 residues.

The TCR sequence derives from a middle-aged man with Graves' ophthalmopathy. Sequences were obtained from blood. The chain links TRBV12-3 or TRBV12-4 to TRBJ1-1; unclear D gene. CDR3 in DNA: TGTGCCAGCAGCGCATTGGGCGCAAACACTGAAGCTTTCTTT. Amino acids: CASSALGANTEAFF.